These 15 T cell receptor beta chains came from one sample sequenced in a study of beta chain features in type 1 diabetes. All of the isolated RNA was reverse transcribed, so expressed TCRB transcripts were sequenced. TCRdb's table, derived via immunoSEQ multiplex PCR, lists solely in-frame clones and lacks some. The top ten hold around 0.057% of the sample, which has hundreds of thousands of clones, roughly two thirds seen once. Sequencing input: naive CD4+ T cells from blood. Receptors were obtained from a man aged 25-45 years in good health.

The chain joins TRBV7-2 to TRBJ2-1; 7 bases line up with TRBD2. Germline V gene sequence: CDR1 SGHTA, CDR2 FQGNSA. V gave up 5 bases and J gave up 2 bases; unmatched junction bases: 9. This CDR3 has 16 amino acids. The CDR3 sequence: CASSRGAGEPYNEQFF. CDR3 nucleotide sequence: TGTGCCAGCAGCCGCGGTGCGGGAGAACCCTACAATGAGCAGTTCTTC.

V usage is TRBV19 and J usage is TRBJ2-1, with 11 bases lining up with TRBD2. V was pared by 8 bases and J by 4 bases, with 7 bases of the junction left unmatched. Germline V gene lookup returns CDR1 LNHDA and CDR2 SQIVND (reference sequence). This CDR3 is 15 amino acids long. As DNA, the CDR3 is TGTGCCAGTTTCCGACTAGCGGGACCTTACAATGAGCAGTTCTTC. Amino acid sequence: CASFRLAGPYNEQFF.

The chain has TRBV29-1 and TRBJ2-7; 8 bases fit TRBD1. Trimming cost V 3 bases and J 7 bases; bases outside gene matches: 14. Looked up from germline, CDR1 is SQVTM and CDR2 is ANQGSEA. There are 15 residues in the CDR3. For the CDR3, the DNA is TGCAGCGTTGACGTTAGTGGGACAGGCGTTTGGGAGCAGTACTTC. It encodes CSVDVSGTGVWEQYF.

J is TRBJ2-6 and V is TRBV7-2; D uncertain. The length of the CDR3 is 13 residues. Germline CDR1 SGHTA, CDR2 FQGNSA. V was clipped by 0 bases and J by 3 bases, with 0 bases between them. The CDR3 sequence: CASSLAGANVLTF. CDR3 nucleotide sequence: TGTGCCAGCAGCTTAGCTGGGGCCAACGTCCTGACTTTC.

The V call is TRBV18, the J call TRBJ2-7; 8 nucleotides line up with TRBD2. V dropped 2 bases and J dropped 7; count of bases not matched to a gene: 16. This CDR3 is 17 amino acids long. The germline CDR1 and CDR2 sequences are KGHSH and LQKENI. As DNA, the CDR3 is TGTGCCAGCTCACCAGCGAATCAGCCGGGAGGGCTGGAGGAGCAGTACTTC. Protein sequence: CASSPANQPGGLEEQYF.

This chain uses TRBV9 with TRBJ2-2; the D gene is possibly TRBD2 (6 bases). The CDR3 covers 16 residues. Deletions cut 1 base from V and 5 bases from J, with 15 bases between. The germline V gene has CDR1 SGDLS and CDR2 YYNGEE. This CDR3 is CASSVYAEGRTGELFF. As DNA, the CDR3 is TGTGCCAGCAGCGTATATGCGGAGGGCCGTACCGGGGAGCTGTTTTTT.

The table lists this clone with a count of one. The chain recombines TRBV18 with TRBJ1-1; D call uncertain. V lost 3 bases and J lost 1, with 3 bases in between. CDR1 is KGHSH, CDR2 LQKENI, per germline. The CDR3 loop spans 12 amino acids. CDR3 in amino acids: CASSPTNTEAFF. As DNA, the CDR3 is TGTGCCAGCTCACCGACGAACACTGAAGCTTTCTTT.

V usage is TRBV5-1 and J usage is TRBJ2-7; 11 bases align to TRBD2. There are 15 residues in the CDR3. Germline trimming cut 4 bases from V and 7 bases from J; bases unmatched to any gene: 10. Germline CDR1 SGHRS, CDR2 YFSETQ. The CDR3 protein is CASSDLAGGEGEQYF. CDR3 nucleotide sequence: TGCGCCAGCAGCGATCTAGCGGGGGGAGAGGGAGAGCAGTACTTC.

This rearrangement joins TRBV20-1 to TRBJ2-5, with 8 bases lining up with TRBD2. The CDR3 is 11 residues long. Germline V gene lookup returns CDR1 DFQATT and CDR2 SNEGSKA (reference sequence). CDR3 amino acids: CVLAEQETQYF. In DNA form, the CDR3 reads TGCGTACTAGCGGAACAAGAGACCCAGTACTTC.

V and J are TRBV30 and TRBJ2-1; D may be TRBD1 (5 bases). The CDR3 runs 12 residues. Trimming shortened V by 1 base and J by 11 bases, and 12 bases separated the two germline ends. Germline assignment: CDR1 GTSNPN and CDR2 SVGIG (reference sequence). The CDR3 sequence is CAWSAPGQKQFF. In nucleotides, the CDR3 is TGTGCCTGGAGTGCCCCCGGACAAAAGCAGTTCTTC.

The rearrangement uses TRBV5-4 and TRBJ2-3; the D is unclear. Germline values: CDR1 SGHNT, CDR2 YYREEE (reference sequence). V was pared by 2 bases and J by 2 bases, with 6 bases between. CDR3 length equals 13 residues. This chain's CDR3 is CASSFRNTDTQYF. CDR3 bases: TGTGCCAGCAGCTTCAGGAACACAGATACGCAGTATTTT.

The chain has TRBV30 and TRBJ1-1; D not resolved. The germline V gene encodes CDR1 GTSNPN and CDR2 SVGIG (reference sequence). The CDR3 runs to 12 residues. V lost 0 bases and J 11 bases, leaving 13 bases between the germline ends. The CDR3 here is CAWSVSWREAFF. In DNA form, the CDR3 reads TGTGCCTGGAGTGTATCGTGGAGGGAGGCTTTCTTT.

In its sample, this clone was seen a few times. CDR3 DNA: TGTGCCCGTTGGGGGGCCGGGGAGCTGTTTTTT. It yields the protein CARWGAGELFF. The chain is built from TRBV30 and TRBJ2-2; the D gene is possibly TRBD2 (6 bases). The V gene lost 8 bases and the J gene lost 6 bases, with 10 bases spanning the gap. The length of the CDR3 is 11 residues. Germline V gives CDR1 GTSNPN, CDR2 SVGIG (reference sequence).

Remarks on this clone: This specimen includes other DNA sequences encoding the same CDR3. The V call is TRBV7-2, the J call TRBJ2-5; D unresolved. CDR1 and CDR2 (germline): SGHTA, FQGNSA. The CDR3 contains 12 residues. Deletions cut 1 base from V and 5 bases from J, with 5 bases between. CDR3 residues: CASSLVRETQYF. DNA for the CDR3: TGTGCCAGCAGCTTAGTGAGGGAGACCCAGTACTTC.

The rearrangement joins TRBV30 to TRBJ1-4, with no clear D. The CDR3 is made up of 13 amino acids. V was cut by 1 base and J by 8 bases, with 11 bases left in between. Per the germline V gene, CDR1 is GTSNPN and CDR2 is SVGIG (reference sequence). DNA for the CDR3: TGTGCCTGGAGTGCGGGAAATGGCGAAAAACTGTTTTTT. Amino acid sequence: CAWSAGNGEKLFF.